Below are 20 T cell receptor beta chains sequenced from a single sample in a study of blood T cell repertoires in COVID-19. Assay: immunoSEQ multiplex PCR; the TCRdb copy retains only in-frame clones and omits some. The sample shows around 46,000 clones, around 85% of them seen only once. The sample was peripheral blood. These receptors were obtained from a human donor in a cohort sampled during active COVID-19.

In its sample, this clone was seen a few times. This chain joins TRBV4-1 and TRBJ2-7, with 11 bases lining up with TRBD2. Germline values: CDR1 MGHRA, CDR2 YSYEKL. The J segment lost 1 base and the V segment lost 5 bases, leaving 7 bases of the junction unmatched. The CDR3 is made up of 16 amino acids. The CDR3 loop is CASSAQLAGASYEQYF. CDR3 in DNA: TGCGCCAGCAGCGCCCAACTAGCGGGGGCATCCTACGAGCAGTACTTC.

This clone has only one observation. V and J are TRBV1 and TRBJ1-4; the table's D call of TRBD1 was not tested on the DNA. TRBV1 has pseudogene status. This CDR3 is 16 amino acids long. The chain's CDR3 is CTSSQDWGRIGEKLFF. CDR3 bases: TGCACCAGCAGCCAAGATTGGGGGCGTATTGGAGAAAAACTGTTTTTT.

The J gene is TRBJ1-2, the V gene TRBV6-5, with D possibly matching TRBD1 (6 bases). The CDR3 has 16 amino acids. The ends were cut back, 2 bases at V and 0 bases at J, with 13 bases in the middle. Looked up from germline, CDR1 is MNHEY and CDR2 is SVGAGI. CDR3 sequence (DNA): TGTGCCAGCAGTTACGATCCACAGGGTTCTAACTATGGCTACACCTTC. It yields the protein CASSYDPQGSNYGYTF.

The V call is TRBV11-2, the J call TRBJ1-2; 8 nucleotides agree with TRBD1. V trimming: 1 base; J trimming: 6 bases; junction bases outside the gene matches: 10. The CDR3 has 16 residues. The germline V gene has CDR1 SGHAT and CDR2 FQNNGV. The DNA of the CDR3 is TGTGCCAGCAGCTTAGTGGGGCGACAGGGGATCGATGGCTACACCTTC. It specifies CASSLVGRQGIDGYTF.

The chain links TRBV19 to TRBJ1-5, with a weak D call TRBD1 (5 bases). Germline V CDR1 and CDR2: LNHDA, SQIVND (reference sequence). This CDR3 has 13 residues. V shed 5 bases and J shed 7 bases, with 12 bases lying between them. For the CDR3, the DNA is TGTGCCAGTAGTCAGGGTGTAGTCCAGCCCCAGCATTTT. Protein: CASSQGVVQPQHF.

This chain uses TRBV24-1 with TRBJ2-6; D perhaps matches TRBD1 (5 bases). Trimming took 3 bases from V and 2 from J, leaving 10 bases between them. The CDR3 spans 16 residues. Germline CDR1 KGHDR, CDR2 SFDVKD. The CDR3 here is CATSDGAAAGANVLTF. The CDR3 coding sequence is TGTGCCACCAGTGATGGGGCCGCCGCTGGGGCCAACGTCCTGACTTTC.

The V call is TRBV5-6, the J call TRBJ2-1, with 9 bases identical to TRBD2. There are 13 residues in the CDR3. The V gene's germline CDR1 is SGHDT and CDR2 YYEEEE. The trim removed 0 bases at V and 12 bases at J, leaving 4 bases unmatched. DNA of the CDR3: TGTGCCAGCAGCTTGGAGGGGACTAGCACGCAGTTCTTC. This encodes CASSLEGTSTQFF.

The chain employs TRBV9 and TRBJ2-2; the D is unclear. Between the trimmed V and J ends, which lost 2 bases and 7 bases, there was a span of 12 bases. CDR1 and CDR2 (germline): SGDLS, YYNGEE. This CDR3 contains 14 residues. The CDR3 coding sequence is TGTGCCAGCAGCGTCCCCCCTCAGTTCGGGGAGCTGTTTTTT. Translation: CASSVPPQFGELFF.

The rearrangement joins TRBV28 to TRBJ2-7; 7 nucleotides agree with TRBD2. The CDR3 contains 13 residues. With V trimmed by 6 bases and J by 5 bases, 7 bases remained unmatched. In germline, CDR1 is MDHEN, CDR2 SYDVKM. CDR3 residues: CASRKTSRNEQYF. CDR3 DNA: TGTGCCAGCAGAAAGACTAGCCGGAACGAGCAGTACTTC.

This chain connects TRBV5-1 to TRBJ1-4; the match to TRBD1 covers 10 bases. Losses at the gene ends were 4 bases for V and 0 bases for J; bases not matched to a gene: 6. The CDR3 sequence is 17 residues long. CDR1 is SGHRS, CDR2 YFSETQ, per germline. The CDR3 sequence: CASSPGTGDATNEKLFF. The DNA of the CDR3 is TGCGCCAGCAGCCCCGGGACAGGGGATGCAACTAATGAAAAACTGTTTTTT.

CDR3 amino acids: CASSQTRYLGQNTEAFF. Written as DNA, the CDR3 is TGTGCCAGCTCCCAAACCCGCTATTTAGGACAGAACACTGAAGCTTTCTTT. The J gene is TRBJ1-1, the V gene TRBV18; D possibly corresponds to TRBD1 (5 bases). The V and J ends lost 6 bases and 1 base respectively, with 21 bases between them. CDR3 size: 17 residues. From germline, CDR1 is KGHSH and CDR2 LQKENI. The complete variable domain, with remaining parts taken from reference TRBV18 and TRBJ1-1, reads NAGVMQNPRHLVRRRGQEARLRCSPMKGHSHVYWYRQLPEEGLKFMVYLQKENIIDESGMPKERFSAEFPKEGPSILRIQQVVRGDSAAYFCASSQTRYLGQNTEAFFGQGTRLTVV.

The gene calls are TRBV7-9 and TRBJ2-3; 11 bases fit TRBD2. This CDR3 is 15 amino acids long. The germline V gene has CDR1 SEHNR and CDR2 FQNEAQ (reference sequence). Germline trimming cut 4 bases from V and 5 bases from J; bases unmatched to any gene: 5. CDR3 DNA sequence: TGTGCCAGCAGCTACTCACTAGCGGGGGTAGATACGCAGTATTTT. It yields the protein CASSYSLAGVDTQYF.

V gene TRBV27 combines with J gene TRBJ1-5; TRBD1 matches at 7 bases. The CDR3 totals 16 residues. The ends lost 6 bases at V and 6 bases at J; junction bases unmatched: 14. Germline-derived CDR1 and CDR2 are MNHEY and SMNVEV (reference sequence). CDR3 bases: TGTGCCAGCAGCCCCCGGGACAGCCGTGGGATTCAGCCCCAGCATTTT. Translated, it gives CASSPRDSRGIQPQHF.

The chain links TRBV7-6 to TRBJ1-1; D perhaps matches TRBD1 (5 bases). The V and J ends lost 5 bases and 1 base respectively, with 17 bases between them. The CDR3 has 16 amino acids. CDR1 and CDR2 (germline): SGHVS, FNYEAQ. The CDR3 loop is CASSRLGRGSNTEAFF. CDR3 in DNA: TGTGCCAGCAGCCGCCTGGGGAGGGGATCGAACACTGAAGCTTTCTTT.

The chain employs TRBV5-1 and TRBJ1-2; the match to TRBD1 covers 10 bases. The CDR3 spans 14 residues. Trimming at V came to 5 bases and at J to 7 bases, leaving 8 bases not matched to a gene. CDR1 and CDR2 from the germline V gene are SGHRS and YFSETQ. CDR3 region: CASRPRQGAFGYTF. The CDR3 DNA reads as TGCGCCAGCAGGCCCCGACAGGGGGCATTTGGCTACACCTTC.

The V and J genes are TRBV29-1 and TRBJ1-1; the D is unclear. Germline CDR1 SQVTM, CDR2 ANQGSEA. This CDR3 is built from 10 residues. The ends were cut back, 7 bases at V and 0 bases at J, with 3 bases in the middle. The CDR3 protein is CSAMNTEAFF. The CDR3 DNA reads as TGCAGCGCTATGAACACTGAAGCTTTCTTT.

The chain has TRBV28 and TRBJ2-1; D unresolved. The length of the CDR3 is 14 residues. V lost 6 bases and J 5 bases, leaving 14 bases between the germline ends. The V gene's germline CDR1 is MDHEN and CDR2 SYDVKM. In DNA, the CDR3 is TGTGCCAGCAGCCCAGTACTCCGGGACAATGAGCAGTTCTTC. Amino acids: CASSPVLRDNEQFF.

V gene TRBV7-3 combines with J gene TRBJ2-2; TRBD1 matches 7 bases. J was trimmed by 5 bases and V by 4 bases; bases with no gene match: 1. The CDR3 runs 13 residues. Germline CDR1 is SGHTA and CDR2 is FQGTGA. The CDR3 DNA reads as TGTGCCAGCAGCTCGACAGGGACCGGGGAGCTGTTTTTT. Translated, it gives CASSSTGTGELFF.

The chain couples TRBV28 to TRBJ2-6, with TRBD1 matching over 7 bases. The CDR3 runs 16 residues. V shed 5 bases, J shed 4 bases, and the junction held 8 bases outside the gene matches. Germline V CDR1 and CDR2: MDHEN, SYDVKM. The CDR3 region has the DNA TGTGCCAGCAGTCAAACGACAGGGTTCGGGGCCAACGTCCTGACTTTC. Protein sequence: CASSQTTGFGANVLTF.

V is TRBV3-1 (or the pseudogene TRBV3-2) and J is TRBJ2-3, with TRBD2 matching over 7 bases. Losses at the gene ends were 1 base for V and 6 bases for J; bases not matched to a gene: 10. CDR3 length: 16 amino acids. The germline V gene encodes CDR1 LGHDT and CDR2 YNNKEL (reference sequence). In nucleotides, the CDR3 is TGTGCCAGCAGCCAAGTTGGCGACGGGGGGTCGGATACGCAGTATTTT. This encodes CASSQVGDGGSDTQYF.